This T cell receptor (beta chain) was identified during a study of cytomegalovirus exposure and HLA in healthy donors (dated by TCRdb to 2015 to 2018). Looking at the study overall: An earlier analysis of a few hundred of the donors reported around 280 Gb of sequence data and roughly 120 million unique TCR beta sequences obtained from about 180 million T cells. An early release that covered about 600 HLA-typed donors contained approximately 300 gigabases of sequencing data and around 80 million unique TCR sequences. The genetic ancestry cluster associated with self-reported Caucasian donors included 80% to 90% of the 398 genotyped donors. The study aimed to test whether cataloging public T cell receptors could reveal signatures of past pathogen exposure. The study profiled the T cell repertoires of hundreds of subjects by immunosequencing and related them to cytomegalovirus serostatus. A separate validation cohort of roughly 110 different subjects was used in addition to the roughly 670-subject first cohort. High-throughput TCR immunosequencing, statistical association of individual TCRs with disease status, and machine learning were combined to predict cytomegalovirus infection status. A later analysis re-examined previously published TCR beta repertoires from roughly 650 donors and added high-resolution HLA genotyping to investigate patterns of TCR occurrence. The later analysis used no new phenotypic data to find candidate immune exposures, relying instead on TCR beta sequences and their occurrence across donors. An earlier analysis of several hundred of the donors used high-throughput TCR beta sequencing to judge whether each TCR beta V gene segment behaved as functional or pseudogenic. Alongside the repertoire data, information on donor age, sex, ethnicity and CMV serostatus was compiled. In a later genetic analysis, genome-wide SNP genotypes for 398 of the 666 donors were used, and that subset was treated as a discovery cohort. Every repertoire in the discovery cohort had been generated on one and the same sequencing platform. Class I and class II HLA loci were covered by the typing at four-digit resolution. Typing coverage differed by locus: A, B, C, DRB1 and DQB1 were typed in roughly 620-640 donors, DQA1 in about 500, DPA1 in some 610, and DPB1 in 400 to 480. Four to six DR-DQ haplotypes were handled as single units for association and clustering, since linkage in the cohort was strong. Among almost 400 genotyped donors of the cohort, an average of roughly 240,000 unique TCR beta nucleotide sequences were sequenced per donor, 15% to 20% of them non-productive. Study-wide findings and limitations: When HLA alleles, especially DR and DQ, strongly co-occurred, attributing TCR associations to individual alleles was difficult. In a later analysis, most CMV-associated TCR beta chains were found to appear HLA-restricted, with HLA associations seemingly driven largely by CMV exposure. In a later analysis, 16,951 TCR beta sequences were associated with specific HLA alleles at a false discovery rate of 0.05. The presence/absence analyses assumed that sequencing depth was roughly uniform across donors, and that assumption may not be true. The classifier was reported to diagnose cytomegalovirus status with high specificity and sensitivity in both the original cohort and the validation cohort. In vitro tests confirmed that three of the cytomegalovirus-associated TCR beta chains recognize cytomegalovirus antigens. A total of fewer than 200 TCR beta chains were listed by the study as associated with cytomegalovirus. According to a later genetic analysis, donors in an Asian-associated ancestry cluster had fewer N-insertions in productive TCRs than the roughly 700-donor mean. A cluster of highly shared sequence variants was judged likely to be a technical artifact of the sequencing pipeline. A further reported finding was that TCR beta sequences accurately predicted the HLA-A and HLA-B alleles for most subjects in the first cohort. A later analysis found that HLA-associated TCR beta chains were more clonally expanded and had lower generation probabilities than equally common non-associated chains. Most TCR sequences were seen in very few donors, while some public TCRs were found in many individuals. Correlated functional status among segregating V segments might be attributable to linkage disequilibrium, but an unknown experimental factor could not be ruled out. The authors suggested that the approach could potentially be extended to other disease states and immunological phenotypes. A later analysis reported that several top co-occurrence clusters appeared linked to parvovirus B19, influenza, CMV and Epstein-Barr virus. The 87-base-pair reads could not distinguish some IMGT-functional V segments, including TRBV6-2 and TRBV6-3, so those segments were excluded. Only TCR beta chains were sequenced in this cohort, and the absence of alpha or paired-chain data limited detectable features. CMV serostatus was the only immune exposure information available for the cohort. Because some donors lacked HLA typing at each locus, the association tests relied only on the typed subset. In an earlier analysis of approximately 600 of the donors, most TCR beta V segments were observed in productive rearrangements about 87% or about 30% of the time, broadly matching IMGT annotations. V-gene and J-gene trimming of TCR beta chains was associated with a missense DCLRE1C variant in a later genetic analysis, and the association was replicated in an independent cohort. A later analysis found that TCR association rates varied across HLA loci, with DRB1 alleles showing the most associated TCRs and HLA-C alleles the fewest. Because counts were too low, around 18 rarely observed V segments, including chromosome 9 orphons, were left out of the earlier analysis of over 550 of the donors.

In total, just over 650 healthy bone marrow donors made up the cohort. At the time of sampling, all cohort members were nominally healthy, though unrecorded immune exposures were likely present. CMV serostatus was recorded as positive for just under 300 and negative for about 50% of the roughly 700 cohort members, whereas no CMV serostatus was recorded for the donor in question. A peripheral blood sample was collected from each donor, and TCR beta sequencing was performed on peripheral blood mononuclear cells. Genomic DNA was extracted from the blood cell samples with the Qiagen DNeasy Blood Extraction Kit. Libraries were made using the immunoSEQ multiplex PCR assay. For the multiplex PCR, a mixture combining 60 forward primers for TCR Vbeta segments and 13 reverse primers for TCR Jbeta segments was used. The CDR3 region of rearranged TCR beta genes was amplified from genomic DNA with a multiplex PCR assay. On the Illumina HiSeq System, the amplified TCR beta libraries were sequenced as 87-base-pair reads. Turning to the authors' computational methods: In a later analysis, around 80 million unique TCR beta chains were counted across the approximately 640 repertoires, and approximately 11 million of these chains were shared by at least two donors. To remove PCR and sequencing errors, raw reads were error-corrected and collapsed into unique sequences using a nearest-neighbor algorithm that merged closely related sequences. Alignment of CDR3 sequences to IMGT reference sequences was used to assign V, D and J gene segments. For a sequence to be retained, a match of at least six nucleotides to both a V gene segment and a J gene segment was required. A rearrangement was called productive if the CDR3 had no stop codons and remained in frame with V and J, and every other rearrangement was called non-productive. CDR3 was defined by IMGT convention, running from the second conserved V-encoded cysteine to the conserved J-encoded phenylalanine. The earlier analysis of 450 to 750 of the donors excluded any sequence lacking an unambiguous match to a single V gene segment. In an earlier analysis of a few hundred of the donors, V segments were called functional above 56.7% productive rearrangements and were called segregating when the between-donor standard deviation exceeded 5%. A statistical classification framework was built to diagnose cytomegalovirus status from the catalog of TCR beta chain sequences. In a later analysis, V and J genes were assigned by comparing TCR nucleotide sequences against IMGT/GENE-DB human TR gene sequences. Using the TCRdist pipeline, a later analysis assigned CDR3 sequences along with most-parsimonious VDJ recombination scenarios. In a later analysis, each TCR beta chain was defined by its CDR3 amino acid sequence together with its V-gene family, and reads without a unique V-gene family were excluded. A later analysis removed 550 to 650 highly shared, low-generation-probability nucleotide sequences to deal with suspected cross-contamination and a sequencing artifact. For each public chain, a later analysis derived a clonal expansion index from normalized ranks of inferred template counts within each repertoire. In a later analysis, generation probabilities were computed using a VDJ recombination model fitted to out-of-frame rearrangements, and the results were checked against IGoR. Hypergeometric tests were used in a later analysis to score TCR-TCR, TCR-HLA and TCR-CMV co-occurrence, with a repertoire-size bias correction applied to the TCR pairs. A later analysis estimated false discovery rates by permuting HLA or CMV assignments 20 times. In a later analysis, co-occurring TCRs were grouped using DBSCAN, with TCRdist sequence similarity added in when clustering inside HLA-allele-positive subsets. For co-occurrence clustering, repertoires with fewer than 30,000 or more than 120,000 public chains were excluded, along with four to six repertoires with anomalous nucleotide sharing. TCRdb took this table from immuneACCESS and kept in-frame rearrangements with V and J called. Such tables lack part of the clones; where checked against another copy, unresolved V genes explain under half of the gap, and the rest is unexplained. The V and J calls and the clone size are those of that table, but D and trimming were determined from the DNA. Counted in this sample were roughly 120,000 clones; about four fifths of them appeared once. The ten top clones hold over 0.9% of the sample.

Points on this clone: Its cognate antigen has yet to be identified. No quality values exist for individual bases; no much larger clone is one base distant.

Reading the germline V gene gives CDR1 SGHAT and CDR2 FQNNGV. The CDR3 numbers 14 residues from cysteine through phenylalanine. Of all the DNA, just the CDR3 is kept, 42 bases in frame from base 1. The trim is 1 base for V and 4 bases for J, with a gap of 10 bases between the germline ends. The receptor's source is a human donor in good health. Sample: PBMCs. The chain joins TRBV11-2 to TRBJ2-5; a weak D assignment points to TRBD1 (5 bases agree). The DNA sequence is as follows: TGTGCCAGCAGCTTAGTGTGGCAGGGAGAGACCCAGTACTTC. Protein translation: CASSLVWQGETQYF. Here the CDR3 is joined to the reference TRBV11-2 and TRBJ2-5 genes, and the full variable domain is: EAGVAQSPRYKIIEKRQSVAFWCNPISGHATLYWYQQILGQGPKLLIQFQNNGVVDDSQLPKDRFSAERLKGVDSTLKIQPAKLEDSAVYLCASSLVWQGETQYFGPGTRLLVL.